The clone carrying this TCR beta chain occurred once. This CDR3 has 18 amino acids. Trimming shortened V by 0 bases and J by 4 bases, and 22 bases separated the two germline ends. The germline V gene encodes CDR1 SGHNT and CDR2 YYREEE (reference sequence). In the study's own analysis: Estimation of nucleated cell counts relied on the amplification of reference gene primers. The repertoire was sequenced with immunoSEQ multiplex PCR; TCRdb's copy has only in-frame clones and lacks some. That table supplies the V and J calls and clone size; D and trimming were determined from the DNA. The sample consists of under 300,000 clones, around 86% of them appearing once. This entry comes from a study of blood T cell repertoires in COVID-19. Study-level information: Both acute and convalescent COVID-19 samples were obtained from the United States, Italy and Spain. T cells, B-cell-depleted T cells, or PBMCs supplied cDNA or gDNA.

This receptor was identified in a man between 25 and 39 years old who had recovered from COVID-19. What was sequenced was peripheral blood. V and J are TRBV5-4 and TRBJ1-2, with TRBD1 as a possible D gene (6 bases). The chain's CDR3 is CASSLGTLLGAVSYGYTF. The CDR3 nucleotides read TGTGCCAGCAGCTTGGGGACCCTTCTGGGGGCAGTTAGCTATGGCTACACCTTC.